This T cell receptor (beta chain) originates from a study of blood T cells in healthy people across ages. The CDR3 has 14 residues. Germline trimming cut 5 bases from V and 2 bases from J; bases unmatched to any gene: 3. Looked up from germline, CDR1 is MNHEY and CDR2 is SMNVEV (reference sequence). Sample-barcoded 5' priming and a J-beta primer mix drove a second PCR of about 6 to 12 cycles. TCRdb recomputed calls from the 5' RACE reads with MiXCR, one row per CDR3 protein. Of about 1.4 million distinct CDR3 sequences in the sample, 59% were seen once. This clonotype was detected only a few times. Sequences were obtained from blood. This sequence originates from a man between 18 and 35 years old in good health. The gene calls are TRBV27 and TRBJ1-5; 7 bases fit TRBD1. This chain's CDR3 is CASSDQGGNQPQHF. The CDR3 DNA reads as TGTGCCAGCAGTGATCAGGGGGGCAATCAGCCCCAGCATTTT.